The 27 T cell receptor beta chains presented below share a single source sample, sequenced in a study of blood T cell repertoires in COVID-19. Some clones are missing from TCRdb's copy, which holds only in-frame ones; the method was immunoSEQ multiplex PCR. The sample lists approximately 100,000 clones, 75% to 85% occurring once. Material: peripheral blood. These receptors all stem from a woman of 80 years or more with active or convalescent COVID-19.

This chain links TRBV6-5 with TRBJ1-1; 7 bases fit TRBD1. V was pared by 5 bases and J by 8 bases, with 8 bases of the junction left unmatched. CDR1 is MNHEY, CDR2 SVGAGI, per germline. The length of the CDR3 is 13 residues. The CDR3 loop reads CASSRGTVVEAFF. The CDR3 coding sequence is TGTGCCAGCAGTCGTGGGACAGTAGTAGAAGCTTTCTTT.

V and J are TRBV21-1 and TRBJ2-1; the table's D gene call, TRBD2, was not cross checked with the DNA. TRBV21-1 corresponds to a pseudogene. The CDR3 has 14 residues. DNA for the CDR3: TGTGCCAGCAGTAGCGGGAGGAGAAGAAATGAGCAGTTCTTC. Encoded protein: CASSSGRRRNEQFF.

This chain links TRBV2 with TRBJ2-7; 11 nucleotides agree with TRBD2. This CDR3 is 15 amino acids long. Germline V gene lookup returns CDR1 SNHLY and CDR2 FYNNEI. The J segment lost 4 bases and the V segment lost 2 bases, leaving 4 bases of the junction unmatched. CDR3 in amino acids: CASSETSGSTYEQYF. DNA for the CDR3: TGTGCCAGCAGTGAAACTAGCGGGAGTACATACGAGCAGTACTTC.

The chain is built from TRBV11-3 and TRBJ2-1, with D possibly TRBD1 on 6 matching bases. This CDR3 has 15 amino acids. CDR1 is SGHNT, CDR2 YENEEA, per germline. V was pared by 4 bases and J by 5 bases, with 15 bases between. The CDR3 DNA sequence: TGTGCCAGCAGCTCACGCCGGGACAAAAACAATGAGCAGTTCTTC. This translates into CASSSRRDKNNEQFF.

The chain uses TRBV7-9 and TRBJ1-1, with 10 nucleotides matching TRBD1. CDR1 SEHNR and CDR2 FQNEAQ come from the germline V gene (reference sequence). With V trimmed by 5 bases and J by 5 bases, 14 bases remained unmatched. The CDR3 is made up of 17 amino acids. The CDR3 sequence is CASSPGTGDGRGTEAFF. DNA of the CDR3: TGTGCCAGCAGCCCCGGGACAGGGGACGGTCGCGGGACTGAAGCTTTCTTT. Based on the CDR3 plus reference TRBV7-9 and TRBJ1-1, the full variable domain is DTGVSQNPRHKITKRGQNVTFRCDPISEHNRLYWYRQTLGQGPEFLTYFQNEAQLEKSRLLSDRFSAERPKGSFSTLEIQRTEQGDSAMYLCASSPGTGDGRGTEAFFGQGTRLTVV.

The table lists this clone with a count of one. The chain employs TRBV21-1 and TRBJ2-1; the D call of TRBD2 is as the table states it, not checked on the DNA. TRBV21-1 is a pseudogene segment. CDR3 length: 20 amino acids. The CDR3 nucleotides read TGTGCCAGCAGCAAAGCGCATCTCGGGTTTTATACTACCTCCTACAATGAGCAGTTCTTC. Protein product: CASSKAHLGFYTTSYNEQFF.

Comment on this clone: This same CDR3 is encoded by further DNA sequences in the sample. This chain joins TRBV5-1 and TRBJ2-7, with D possibly being TRBD1 (6 bases). Germline loops: CDR1 SGHRS, CDR2 YFSETQ. Between the trimmed V and J ends, which lost 5 bases and 0 bases, there was a span of 15 bases. The CDR3 sequence is 15 residues long. For the CDR3, the DNA is TGCGCCAGCAGTTTCGGGCAGGGGCCCTCCTACGAGCAGTACTTC. This sequence encodes CASSFGQGPSYEQYF.

This clone was seen a single time. The chain joins TRBV9 to TRBJ2-3; 10 nucleotides align to TRBD2. Germline lookup yields CDR1 SGDLS and CDR2 YYNGEE. The J segment lost 5 bases and the V segment lost 1 base, leaving 4 bases of the junction unmatched. The CDR3 has 15 amino acids. CDR3 sequence: CASSVQAGGRDTQYF. The CDR3 DNA follows: TGTGCCAGCAGCGTACAAGCGGGAGGGCGAGATACGCAGTATTTT.

The chain employs TRBV30 and TRBJ2-7, with D possibly TRBD1 on 5 matching bases. V gave up 2 bases and J gave up 1 base, with 12 bases separating them. The germline gives CDR1 GTSNPN, CDR2 SVGIG (reference sequence). The CDR3 extends over 14 amino acids. The CDR3: CAWSRFAGSYEQYF. DNA for the CDR3: TGTGCCTGGAGTAGGTTTGCAGGGTCCTACGAGCAGTACTTC.

The J gene is TRBJ2-7, the V gene TRBV7-2; 11 bases agree with TRBD1. The CDR3 is 16 residues long. V lost 5 bases to trimming and J lost 3 bases; unmatched junction nucleotides: 9. From germline, CDR1 is SGHTA and CDR2 FQGNSA. CDR3 protein: CASSQGAGTGGYEQYF. The CDR3 nucleotides are TGTGCCAGCAGCCAGGGGGCGGGGACAGGGGGCTACGAGCAGTACTTC.

The chain combines TRBV18 with TRBJ2-3; perhaps TRBD2 as D (5 bases). Germline V gene lookup returns CDR1 KGHSH and CDR2 LQKENI. The CDR3 has 14 residues. Between the trimmed V and J ends, which lost 1 base and 6 bases, there was a span of 11 bases. The CDR3 protein is CASSPLTRPDTQYF. CDR3 nucleotides: TGTGCCAGCTCACCACTCACTAGGCCGGATACGCAGTATTTT.

The chain carries TRBV6-5 and TRBJ2-5, with TRBD2 matching 7 bases. CDR3 length: 14 amino acids. The V gene end was trimmed by 2 bases and the J gene end by 4 bases; junction bases not matched to a gene: 4. The germline V gene encodes CDR1 MNHEY and CDR2 SVGAGI. The CDR3 spells CASSYGGSGETQYF. The DNA of the CDR3 is TGTGCCAGCAGTTACGGCGGGAGTGGAGAGACCCAGTACTTC.

V is TRBV28 and J is TRBJ1-4; tentative D call: TRBD1 (5 bases). Germline-derived CDR1 and CDR2 are MDHEN and SYDVKM. The ends were cut back, 6 bases at V and 4 bases at J, with 12 bases in the middle. This CDR3 is 14 amino acids long. The CDR3 DNA is TGTGCCAGCAGGCCCATGACAGTTAATGAAAAACTGTTTTTT. Its translation: CASRPMTVNEKLFF.

This clone was seen many times. J is TRBJ2-7 and V is TRBV11-2; no clear D. There are 12 residues in the CDR3. Trimming removed 2 bases from V and 4 bases from J, with 6 bases in between. CDR1 SGHAT and CDR2 FQNNGV come from the germline V gene. The CDR3 DNA reads TGTGCCAGCAGCTTATATACTTACGAGCAGTACTTC. It yields the protein CASSLYTYEQYF.

This clone was seen once. The chain uses TRBV15 and TRBJ1-2; the match to TRBD1 covers 7 bases. J gave up 2 bases and V 3 bases, and 6 bases lay outside the gene matches. The length of the CDR3 is 15 residues. Germline V lookup: CDR1 LNHNV, CDR2 YYDKDF (reference sequence). The CDR3 protein is CATSSLYRGNYGYTF. The CDR3 DNA reads TGTGCCACCAGCAGCCTTTACAGGGGAAACTATGGCTACACCTTC.

The chain has TRBV27 and TRBJ2-3; possibly TRBD2 for D (7 bases). The CDR3 has 15 residues. The germline V gene encodes CDR1 MNHEY and CDR2 SMNVEV (reference sequence). The ends were cut back, 4 bases at V and 4 bases at J, with 15 bases in the middle. CDR3 DNA sequence: TGTGCCAGCAGTTCCCGGGGGGCCCCTGCAGATACGCAGTATTTT. It is translated as CASSSRGAPADTQYF.

The chain couples TRBV10-3 to TRBJ1-2; D remains unclear. Germline CDR1 reads ENHRY; CDR2 reads SYGVKD. The CDR3 extends over 13 amino acids. V was shortened by 4 bases and J by 8 bases, with 14 bases between the two germline ends. Here the CDR3 DNA reads TGTGCCATCAGTGCACGGGTAGGGAGCGGCTACACCTTC. Its translation: CAISARVGSGYTF.

The rearrangement links TRBV12-3 or TRBV12-4 to TRBJ2-7; a possible D gene is TRBD2 (5 bases). V dropped 6 bases and J dropped 2 bases, with 11 bases sitting between them. This CDR3 is 13 amino acids long. CDR3 protein: CASRPTGTYEQYF. Here the CDR3 DNA reads TGTGCCAGCAGACCCACGGGAACCTACGAGCAGTACTTC.

The chain uses TRBV7-9 and TRBJ1-1; 8 nucleotides line up with TRBD1. Germline V CDR1 and CDR2: SEHNR, FQNEAQ (reference sequence). The CDR3 has 14 residues. V gave up 5 bases and J gave up 0 bases; unmatched junction bases: 2. CDR3 bases: TGTGCCAGCAGCCGGGGACAGGTGAACACTGAAGCTTTCTTT. Protein product: CASSRGQVNTEAFF. The whole variable domain, filled in from reference TRBV7-9 and TRBJ1-1, reads DTGVSQNPRHKITKRGQNVTFRCDPISEHNRLYWYRQTLGQGPEFLTYFQNEAQLEKSRLLSDRFSAERPKGSFSTLEIQRTEQGDSAMYLCASSRGQVNTEAFFGQGTRLTVV.

This CDR3 reads CASREGTTETQYF. CDR3 nucleotides: TGTGCCAGCAGGGAAGGGACAACGGAGACCCAGTACTTC. The rearrangement links TRBV28 to TRBJ2-5, with a tentative D call TRBD1 (6 bases). With 6 bases removed from V and 5 bases from J, the gap between germline ends came to 13 bases. The CDR3 consists of 13 residues. Germline V lookup: CDR1 MDHEN, CDR2 SYDVKM.

This chain joins TRBV29-1 and TRBJ1-1, with 9 bases identical to TRBD1. V gave up 5 bases and J gave up 3 bases; unmatched junction bases: 10. The V gene's germline CDR1 is SQVTM and CDR2 ANQGSEA. CDR3 size: 15 residues. This chain's CDR3 is CSVKGWDRVYTEAFF. The CDR3 bases are TGCAGCGTTAAGGGGTGGGACAGGGTCTACACTGAAGCTTTCTTT.

This rearrangement joins TRBV29-1 to TRBJ2-1, with 12 bases identical to TRBD2. CDR1 and CDR2 from the germline V gene are SQVTM and ANQGSEA. This CDR3 comprises 14 residues. V lost 5 bases and J lost 13; bases outside the gene matches: 12. The CDR3 is CSVLLLAGGSRQFF. CDR3 nucleotides: TGCAGCGTTTTACTCCTAGCGGGAGGGAGCCGTCAGTTCTTC.

The chain is built from TRBV13 and TRBJ2-2; possibly TRBD1 for D (6 bases). V lost 2 bases and J lost 4, with 14 bases in between. In germline, CDR1 is PRHDT, CDR2 FYEKMQ (reference sequence). CDR3 length: 16 residues. The CDR3 DNA follows: TGTGCCAGCAGCTTAACAGGGAGTCTCGTCACCGGGGAGCTGTTTTTT. Amino acids: CASSLTGSLVTGELFF.

The CDR3: CASSRLAEQFF. Here the CDR3 DNA reads TGTGCCAGCAGTCGACTAGCAGAGCAGTTCTTC. The chain has TRBV14 and TRBJ2-1; TRBD2 matches 7 bases. This CDR3 is 11 amino acids long. Per germline, CDR1 SGHDN and CDR2 FVKESK. Trimming cost V 6 bases and J 10 bases; bases outside gene matches: 3.

This chain joins TRBV7-2 and TRBJ1-5; D unclear. Trimming cost V 1 base and J 9 bases, with 13 bases left between them. The CDR3 length is 14 residues. The germline CDR1 and CDR2 sequences are SGHTA and FQGNSA. In DNA, the CDR3 is TGTGCCAGCAGCTTAGTTCGGGGTGGCGCGCCCCAGCATTTT. It specifies CASSLVRGGAPQHF.

To note about this clone: A junction boundary mismatches the germline segment, possibly from a read error. The chain has TRBV7-7 and TRBJ2-7; D remains unclear. The CDR3 consists of 13 residues. Germline lookup yields CDR1 SSHAT and CDR2 FNYEAQ (reference sequence). CDR3 region: CASSLGQKYEQYF. CDR3 DNA: TGTGCTAGCAGCTTAGGGCAGAAATACGAGCAGTACTTC.

This clone was seen a few times. This rearrangement joins TRBV5-6 to TRBJ2-5, with D perhaps TRBD1 (5 bases). V was shortened by 2 bases and J by 4 bases, with 15 bases between the two germline ends. Germline V CDR1 and CDR2: SGHDT, YYEEEE. The CDR3 runs 15 residues. The CDR3 protein is CASSLKPGHGETQYF. For the CDR3, the DNA is TGTGCCAGCAGCTTAAAGCCAGGGCATGGAGAGACCCAGTACTTC.